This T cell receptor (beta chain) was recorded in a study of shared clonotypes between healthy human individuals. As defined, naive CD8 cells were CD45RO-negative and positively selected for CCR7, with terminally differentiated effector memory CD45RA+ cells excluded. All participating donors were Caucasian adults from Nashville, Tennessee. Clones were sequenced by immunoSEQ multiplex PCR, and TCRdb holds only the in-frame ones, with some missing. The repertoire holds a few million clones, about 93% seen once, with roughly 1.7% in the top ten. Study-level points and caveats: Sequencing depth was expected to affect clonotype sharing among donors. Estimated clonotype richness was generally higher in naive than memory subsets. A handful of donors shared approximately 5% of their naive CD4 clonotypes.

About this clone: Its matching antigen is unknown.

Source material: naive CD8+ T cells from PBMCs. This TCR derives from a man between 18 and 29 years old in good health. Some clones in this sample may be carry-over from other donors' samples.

CDR3 sequence reads: CASSLGLAGVSIYEQYF. The CDR3 coding sequence is TGTGCCAGCAGTTTAGGACTAGCGGGAGTATCGATCTACGAGCAGTACTTC. This sequence joins TRBV27 and TRBJ2-7; 13 bases align to TRBD2. The CDR3 loop spans 17 amino acids. Germline values: CDR1 MNHEY, CDR2 SMNVEV (reference sequence). Unmatched junction bases numbered 7, after V lost 2 bases and J lost 3 bases.